The rows below give T cell receptor beta chains drawn from one sample of a study of blood T cell repertoires in COVID-19. TCRdb's copy holds only in-frame clones and misses some; the assay was immunoSEQ multiplex PCR. The sample holds about 64,000 clones, 80% to 95% seen once. The sample consisted of peripheral blood. These receptors came from a woman of 80 years or more with active COVID-19. Each CDR3 is given with its conserved first and last residue. A D gene is named only where the DNA matches it firmly. The listing skips clone size in some rows; elsewhere it reads once, few, many or a size class.

v_call,d_call,clone_size,j_call,cdr3_nt,cdr3_aa
TRBV5-4,-,-,TRBJ1-5,TGTGCCAGCAGCCCCGGGGGGGGCGTCAATCAGCCCCAGCATTTT,CASSPGGGVNQPQHF
TRBV19,TRBD1,-,TRBJ2-1,TGTGCCAGTAGTACCCTAGGACAGGACTGGGATGAGCAGTTCTTC,CASSTLGQDWDEQFF
TRBV3-1/TRBV3-2,TRBD2,once,TRBJ2-5,TGTGCCAGCAGCCAAGATCTTGGGACTAGCTGGGAGACCCAGTACTTC,CASSQDLGTSWETQYF
TRBV27,TRBD1,-,TRBJ2-7,TGTGCCAGCAGTTTATATGGGACAGGGACCTACGAGCAGTACTTC,CASSLYGTGTYEQYF
TRBV19,-,-,TRBJ2-3,TGTGCCACTCGTGCAGGGTCTGAAGATACGCAGTATTTT,CATRAGSEDTQYF
TRBV28,TRBD2,-,TRBJ2-3,TGTGCCAGCACCCCTCGCCCGGGACGGACCTTTAGCGGGGCCGGGGATACGCAGTATTTT,CASTPRPGRTFSGAGDTQYF
TRBV18,TRBD1,-,TRBJ1-2,TGTGCCAGCTCACCGGGGACAGGACTTCCTAACTATGGCTACACCTTC,CASSPGTGLPNYGYTF
TRBV5-1,-,-,TRBJ2-1,TGCGCCAGCAGCTTGGATCCTAGCGATGAGCAGTTCTTC,CASSLDPSDEQFF
TRBV2,-,-,TRBJ2-2,TGTGCCAGCAGTTCCTCAGGGACCGGGGAGCTGTTTTTT,CASSSSGTGELFF
TRBV28,-,-,TRBJ2-7,TGTGCCAGCAGTCCCGTCCCCCCCGGGAACGAGCAGTACTTC,CASSPVPPGNEQYF
TRBV6-5,TRBD1,-,TRBJ2-3,TGTGCCAGCAGTTGGGGGACAGGGTACACAGATACGCAGTATTTT,CASSWGTGYTDTQYF
TRBV27,TRBD2,-,TRBJ2-5,TGTGCCAGCAGTAGCGGGGTAGAGACCCAGTACTTC,CASSSGVETQYF
TRBV3-1/TRBV3-2,-,-,TRBJ1-6,TGTGCCAGCAGCCCTAAACAGGGCTCACCCCTCCACTTT,CASSPKQGSPLHF
TRBV3-1/TRBV3-2,TRBD2,few,TRBJ2-3,TGTGCCAGCAGCACGACTAGCGGGGAAGATACGCAGTATTTT,CASSTTSGEDTQYF
TRBV19,TRBD1,few,TRBJ2-3,TGTGCCAGTACTACCGGACAGGGCACAGATACGCAGTATTTT,CASTTGQGTDTQYF
TRBV5-1,TRBD2,-,TRBJ2-7,TGCGCCAGCAGCTTCTCTAGCGGGAGCTACGAGCAGTACTTC,CASSFSSGSYEQYF
TRBV2,TRBD2,-,TRBJ2-1,TGTGCCAGCAGTGAAGGGCGGACTAGAGCCAATGAGCAGTTCTTC,CASSEGRTRANEQFF
TRBV4-1,-,-,TRBJ2-7,TGCGCCAGCAGCCAACATAGGGGGAGCTCCTACGAGCAGTACTTC,CASSQHRGSSYEQYF
TRBV5-1,-,-,TRBJ1-1,TGCGCCAGCAGCTTCGGGTCGGGGTTACAAAACACTGAAGCTTTCTTT,CASSFGSGLQNTEAFF
TRBV21-1,-,once,TRBJ2-5,TGTGCCAGCAGCAAACCCGGGGTGCAAGAGACCCAGTACTTC,CASSKPGVQETQYF